These T cell receptor beta chains were read from a single sample in a study of blood T cell repertoires in COVID-19. The data were produced by immunoSEQ multiplex PCR, yet TCRdb's version contains in-frame clones alone and is incomplete. The sample contains roughly 100,000 clones, around 90% of which appear only once. The specimen was peripheral blood. These receptors were collected from a man aged 50-59 years with active or convalescent COVID-19. The CDR3 runs from the conserved cysteine through the conserved F or W. The order of the fields is CDR3 protein, CDR3 DNA, V gene, J gene, clone size, D gene. D genes are given only for firm matches. Clone sizes are given selectively: once, few, many, or a class where the clone is expanded.

CDR3 protein: CASSRLGSITGELFF
CDR3 DNA: TGTGCCAGCAGCCGCTTGGGTAGCATCACCGGGGAGCTGTTTTTT
V gene: TRBV7-8
J gene: TRBJ2-2
clone size: .
D gene: .

CDR3 protein: CASSRQPSNQPQHF
CDR3 DNA: TGTGCCAGCAGCCGACAGCCAAGCAATCAGCCCCAGCATTTT
V gene: TRBV2
J gene: TRBJ1-5
clone size: .
D gene: .

CDR3 protein: CASRGDRPTYEQYF
CDR3 DNA: TGTGCCAGCAGGGGGGACAGGCCTACCTACGAGCAGTACTTC
V gene: TRBV28
J gene: TRBJ2-7
clone size: .
D gene: TRBD1

CDR3 protein: CASDIRNYGYTF
CDR3 DNA: TGTGCCAGTGACATAAGAAACTATGGCTACACCTTC
V gene: TRBV27
J gene: TRBJ1-2
clone size: .
D gene: .

CDR3 protein: CASRSGQGGGGYTF
CDR3 DNA: TGTGCCAGCAGATCGGGACAGGGTGGAGGAGGCTACACCTTC
V gene: TRBV5-4
J gene: TRBJ1-2
clone size: .
D gene: TRBD1

CDR3 protein: CASSRQGETGELFF
CDR3 DNA: TGTGCCAGCAGCAGACAGGGGGAAACCGGGGAGCTGTTTTTT
V gene: TRBV6-5
J gene: TRBJ2-2
clone size: .
D gene: TRBD1

CDR3 protein: CASSKVGSTGWGNTIYF
CDR3 DNA: TGTGCCAGCAGCAAAGTGGGCTCGACAGGGTGGGGAAACACCATATATTTT
V gene: TRBV21-1
J gene: TRBJ1-3
clone size: .
D gene: .

CDR3 protein: CASSTKTGLNQPQHF
CDR3 DNA: TGTGCCAGCTCAACGAAGACAGGGCTCAATCAGCCCCAGCATTTT
V gene: TRBV18
J gene: TRBJ1-5
clone size: .
D gene: TRBD1

CDR3 protein: CASSARGLAGPHQETQYF
CDR3 DNA: TGTGCCAGCAGTGCGAGGGGACTAGCGGGGCCCCATCAAGAGACCCAGTACTTC
V gene: TRBV2
J gene: TRBJ2-5
clone size: .
D gene: TRBD2

CDR3 protein: CASSPTNRGGSYNEQFF
CDR3 DNA: TGTGCCAGCAGTCCCACGAACAGGGGAGGTTCCTACAATGAGCAGTTCTTC
V gene: TRBV6-6
J gene: TRBJ2-1
clone size: few
D gene: .

CDR3 protein: CASSYSTDKPIVNYGYTF
CDR3 DNA: TGTGCCAGCAGTTACTCCACGGACAAGCCTATTGTTAACTATGGCTACACCTTC
V gene: TRBV6-2/TRBV6-3
J gene: TRBJ1-2
clone size: .
D gene: .

CDR3 protein: CASSLQGAGGYTF
CDR3 DNA: TGTGCCAGCAGTTTACAGGGGGCAGGTGGCTACACCTTC
V gene: TRBV12-3/TRBV12-4
J gene: TRBJ1-2
clone size: .
D gene: TRBD1

CDR3 protein: CASSDNYEGYGYTF
CDR3 DNA: TGTGCCAGCAGTGATAACTACGAGGGCTATGGCTACACCTTC
V gene: TRBV6-4
J gene: TRBJ1-2
clone size: .
D gene: .

CDR3 protein: CASSPGTGASNQPQHF
CDR3 DNA: TGTGCCAGCTCACCCGGGACAGGGGCAAGCAATCAGCCCCAGCATTTT
V gene: TRBV18
J gene: TRBJ1-5
clone size: .
D gene: TRBD1

CDR3 protein: CASRGGVLFNQPQHF
CDR3 DNA: TGTGCCAGTAGAGGGGGGGTCCTCTTCAATCAGCCCCAGCATTTT
V gene: TRBV19
J gene: TRBJ1-5
clone size: .
D gene: .

CDR3 protein: CASSLEQVGYTF
CDR3 DNA: TGTGCCAGCAGTTTAGAACAGGTTGGCTACACCTTC
V gene: TRBV12-3/TRBV12-4
J gene: TRBJ1-2
clone size: .
D gene: .

CDR3 protein: CATSDFRTGNIQYF
CDR3 DNA: TGTGCCACCAGTGATTTCAGGACAGGAAACATTCAGTACTTC
V gene: TRBV24-1
J gene: TRBJ2-4
clone size: .
D gene: TRBD1

CDR3 protein: CASSEEGLAGVSTDTQYF
CDR3 DNA: TGTGCCAGCAGTGAAGAGGGACTAGCGGGGGTAAGCACAGATACGCAGTATTTT
V gene: TRBV6-1
J gene: TRBJ2-3
clone size: .
D gene: TRBD2

CDR3 protein: CASSPQAGANTGELFF
CDR3 DNA: TGTGCCAGCAGCCCACAGGCTGGGGCGAACACCGGGGAGCTGTTTTTT
V gene: TRBV7-8
J gene: TRBJ2-2
clone size: .
D gene: .

CDR3 protein: CASRNGGTNEQFF
CDR3 DNA: TGTGCCAGCCGGAACGGGGGGACGAATGAGCAGTTCTTC
V gene: TRBV2
J gene: TRBJ2-1
clone size: .
D gene: TRBD2

CDR3 protein: CASSDLGQAHNEQFF
CDR3 DNA: TGTGCCAGCAGTGACTTGGGACAGGCCCACAATGAGCAGTTCTTC
V gene: TRBV28
J gene: TRBJ2-1
clone size: many
D gene: TRBD1

CDR3 protein: CASSKTGSTEAFF
CDR3 DNA: TGTGCCAGCAGCAAAACAGGGAGCACTGAAGCTTTCTTT
V gene: TRBV5-4
J gene: TRBJ1-1
clone size: few
D gene: .

CDR3 protein: CASSFEAAPTYNEQFF
CDR3 DNA: TGTGCCAGCAGTTTCGAGGCGGCCCCCACCTACAATGAGCAGTTCTTC
V gene: TRBV27
J gene: TRBJ2-1
clone size: .
D gene: .

CDR3 protein: CASSEAPQANTGELFF
CDR3 DNA: TGTGCCAGCAGTGAAGCTCCGCAGGCGAACACCGGGGAGCTGTTTTTT
V gene: TRBV6-1
J gene: TRBJ2-2
clone size: .
D gene: .

CDR3 protein: CASSLTAPSTNEKLFF
CDR3 DNA: TGCGCCAGCAGCTTGACAGCACCGTCAACTAATGAAAAACTGTTTTTT
V gene: TRBV5-1
J gene: TRBJ1-4
clone size: .
D gene: .

CDR3 protein: CASRNRVFEAQYF
CDR3 DNA: TGTGCCAGCAGAAACAGGGTGTTCGAGGCCCAGTACTTC
V gene: TRBV27
J gene: TRBJ2-5
clone size: once
D gene: .

CDR3 protein: CAWSVQWVYGYTF
CDR3 DNA: TGTGCCTGGAGTGTACAGTGGGTCTATGGCTACACCTTC
V gene: TRBV30
J gene: TRBJ1-2
clone size: .
D gene: .

CDR3 protein: CSVEGGGHPNTEAFF
CDR3 DNA: TGCAGCGTTGAAGGGGGGGGACACCCGAACACTGAAGCTTTCTTT
V gene: TRBV29-1
J gene: TRBJ1-1
clone size: .
D gene: .

CDR3 protein: CASSLSSGGTTSTDTQYF
CDR3 DNA: TGTGCCAGCAGTTTGTCGAGCGGGGGTACGACTAGCACAGATACGCAGTATTTT
V gene: TRBV27
J gene: TRBJ2-3
clone size: .
D gene: TRBD2

CDR3 protein: CASTPAGANEQYF
CDR3 DNA: TGTGCCAGCACCCCCGCGGGGGCGAACGAGCAGTACTTC
V gene: TRBV6-6
J gene: TRBJ2-7
clone size: .
D gene: .

CDR3 protein: CASSYSPTGANYGYTF
CDR3 DNA: TGTGCCAGCAGTTATTCCCCGACAGGAGCTAACTATGGCTACACCTTC
V gene: TRBV6-5
J gene: TRBJ1-2
clone size: .
D gene: .

CDR3 protein: CASSQDEAQPQHF
CDR3 DNA: TGTGCCAGCAGCCAAGATGAGGCTCAGCCCCAGCATTTT
V gene: TRBV3-1/TRBV3-2
J gene: TRBJ1-5
clone size: .
D gene: .

CDR3 protein: CASAPGQSTDTQYF
CDR3 DNA: TGTGCTAGTGCCCCGGGACAGTCCACAGATACGCAGTATTTT
V gene: TRBV12-5
J gene: TRBJ2-3
clone size: .
D gene: TRBD1